A single sample gave rise to the 12 T cell receptor beta chains below, sequenced in a study of cytomegalovirus exposure and HLA in healthy donors. The table came from immunoSEQ multiplex PCR; TCRdb's copy has only in-frame clones and leaves some out. The sample yields 110,000 or so clones, about 88% seen once. Sequenced input: PBMCs. The receptors derive from a woman between 18 and 29 years old in good health and CMV-seronegative.

The chain has TRBV29-1 and TRBJ1-3; tentatively, D is TRBD1 (6 bases). CDR1 is SQVTM and CDR2 is ANQGSEA in the germline V gene. The CDR3 is 13 residues long. The ends were cut back, 4 bases at V and 4 bases at J, with 11 bases in the middle. This CDR3 is CSVATGTGNTIYF. The CDR3, as DNA: TGCAGCGTTGCAACAGGGACGGGAAACACCATATATTTT.

The V gene is TRBV9, the J gene TRBJ2-1, with a tentative D call TRBD2 (5 bases). The CDR3 runs to 13 residues. Germline CDR1 is SGDLS and CDR2 is YYNGEE. Trimming pared 2 bases from V and 7 bases from J, leaving 10 bases between. The CDR3 loop is CASSVSSTNEQFF. For the CDR3, the DNA is TGTGCCAGCAGCGTTTCTAGCACGAATGAGCAGTTCTTC.

V usage is TRBV7-3 and J usage is TRBJ2-5, with 9 bases matching TRBD1. CDR1 and CDR2 (germline): SGHTA, FQGTGA. The CDR3 length is 20 residues. The V and J ends lost 2 bases and 2 bases, in that order; junction bases with no gene match: 18. The CDR3 sequence is CASSLPPKTGTGMGQETQYF. CDR3 DNA: TGTGCCAGCAGCTTACCTCCCAAAACCGGGACAGGGATGGGGCAAGAGACCCAGTACTTC.

This clone was recorded only once. This chain joins TRBV30 and TRBJ2-5, with 10 bases identical to TRBD1. J was trimmed by 5 bases and V by 4 bases; bases with no gene match: 10. Germline assignment: CDR1 GTSNPN and CDR2 SVGIG (reference sequence). The CDR3 is made up of 15 amino acids. This CDR3 reads CAWNSGQGIGETQYF. As DNA, the CDR3 is TGTGCCTGGAACTCGGGACAGGGGATAGGGGAGACCCAGTACTTC. Based on the CDR3 plus reference TRBV30 and TRBJ2-5, the full variable domain is SQTIHQWPATLVQPVGSPLSLECTVEGTSNPNLYWYRQAAGRGLQLLFYSVGIGQISSEVPQNLSASRPQDRQFILSSKKLLLSDSGFYLCAWNSGQGIGETQYFGPGTRLLVL.

The rearrangement joins TRBV27 to TRBJ2-5; 13 bases line up with TRBD2. The CDR3 contains 16 residues. In germline, CDR1 is MNHEY, CDR2 SMNVEV (reference sequence). V gave up 5 bases and J gave up 5 bases; unmatched junction bases: 8. CDR3 in DNA: TGTGCCAGCAGTCCCACTAGCGGGAGGGAGGGGGAGACCCAGTACTTC. It is translated as CASSPTSGREGETQYF.

The chain links TRBV6-4 to TRBJ2-1, with D tentatively TRBD1 (5 bases). V lost 5 bases and J lost 3, with 14 bases in between. This CDR3 has 15 residues. Germline V lookup: CDR1 MRHNA, CDR2 SNTAGT. The CDR3 here is CASSRFTGNYNEQFF. DNA for the CDR3: TGTGCCAGCAGTCGGTTCACAGGAAACTACAATGAGCAGTTCTTC.

This clone was observed a single time. The V and J genes are TRBV6-6 and TRBJ2-7; 8 bases align to TRBD1. CDR1 MNHNY and CDR2 SVGAGI come from the germline V gene (reference sequence). The CDR3 has 13 amino acids. The trim removed 8 bases at V and 5 bases at J, leaving 8 bases unmatched. The CDR3 here is CASGGQASDEQYF. Here the CDR3 DNA reads TGTGCCAGCGGGGGACAGGCTTCAGACGAGCAGTACTTC.

This chain links TRBV28 with TRBJ2-7; D call uncertain. The CDR3 has 15 residues. V was cut by 6 bases and J by 2 bases, with 17 bases left in between. CDR1 is MDHEN, CDR2 SYDVKM, per germline. CDR3 loop: CASSRGALVPYEQYF. Here the CDR3 DNA reads TGTGCCAGCAGCCGTGGAGCCCTTGTACCCTACGAGCAGTACTTC.

V usage is TRBV7-9 and J usage is TRBJ2-5; D is ambiguous. V was cut by 4 bases and J by 4 bases, with 4 bases left in between. This CDR3 has 11 amino acids. Germline V gene lookup returns CDR1 SEHNR and CDR2 FQNEAQ (reference sequence). In DNA, the CDR3 is TGTGCCAGCAGCTCGTCAGAGACCCAGTACTTC. Translated: CASSSSETQYF.

The chain recombines TRBV18 with TRBJ2-2; unclear D gene. CDR3 length: 13 amino acids. V lost 2 bases and J 4 bases, leaving 5 bases between the germline ends. Per the germline V gene, CDR1 is KGHSH and CDR2 is LQKENI. The CDR3 sequence: CASSPTGTGELFF. The CDR3 DNA reads as TGTGCCAGCTCACCAACGGGCACCGGGGAGCTGTTTTTT.

V is TRBV28 and J is TRBJ2-2; D gene unclear. Germline values: CDR1 MDHEN, CDR2 SYDVKM. The CDR3 is 13 residues long. Written as DNA, the CDR3 is TGTACTATTCAGAGTCCCATCACCGGGGAGCTGTTTTTT. The encoded protein is CTIQSPITGELFF.

This chain links TRBV7-3 with TRBJ2-3; possibly TRBD1 for D (6 bases). Germline loops: CDR1 SGHTA, CDR2 FQGTGA. V shed 2 bases and J shed 2 bases, with 11 bases lying between them. The CDR3 length is 15 residues. The CDR3 DNA reads TGTGCCAGCAGCTTATCGGGACACCTCACAGATACGCAGTATTTT. Protein product: CASSLSGHLTDTQYF.